This TCR beta chain was sequenced during a study of cytomegalovirus exposure and HLA in healthy donors. The PCR made use of 60 Vbeta and 13 Jbeta primers. The repertoire was sequenced with immunoSEQ multiplex PCR; TCRdb's copy has only in-frame clones and lacks some. The sample shows around 150,000 clones, around 68% of them seen only once. CDR3 length equals 17 residues. CDR1 and CDR2 (germline): MGHRA, YSYEKL. Input material: PBMCs. This sequence joins TRBV4-1 and TRBJ2-5, with TRBD2 identical over 12 bases. The J call may be in error: the DNA end matches TRBJ2-7 better. The receptor's source is a man aged 45-65 years in good health and CMV-seronegative. This CDR3 reads CASSQVLAGGSTYEQYF. The CDR3 bases are TGCGCCAGCAGCCAAGTTCTAGCGGGGGGGTCTACCTACGAGCAGTACTTC.